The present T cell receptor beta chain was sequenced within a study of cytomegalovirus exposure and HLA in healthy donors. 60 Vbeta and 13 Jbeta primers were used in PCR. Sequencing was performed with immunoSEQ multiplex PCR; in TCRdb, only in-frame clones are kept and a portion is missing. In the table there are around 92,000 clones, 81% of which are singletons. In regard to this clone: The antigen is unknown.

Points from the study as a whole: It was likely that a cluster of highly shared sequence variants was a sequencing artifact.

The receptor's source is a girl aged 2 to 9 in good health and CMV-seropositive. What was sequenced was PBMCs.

Written as DNA, the CDR3 is TGCGCCAGCAGTCAATCCCCTGTGGGCGAATGTTCCGAGCAGTACTTC. It specifies CASSQSPVGECSEQYF. V gene TRBV23-1 combines with J gene TRBJ2-7; D unclear. TRBV23-1 is marked as an open reading frame, function uncertain. The V and J ends lost 0 bases and 6 bases respectively, with 18 bases between them. CDR3 length: 16 residues.